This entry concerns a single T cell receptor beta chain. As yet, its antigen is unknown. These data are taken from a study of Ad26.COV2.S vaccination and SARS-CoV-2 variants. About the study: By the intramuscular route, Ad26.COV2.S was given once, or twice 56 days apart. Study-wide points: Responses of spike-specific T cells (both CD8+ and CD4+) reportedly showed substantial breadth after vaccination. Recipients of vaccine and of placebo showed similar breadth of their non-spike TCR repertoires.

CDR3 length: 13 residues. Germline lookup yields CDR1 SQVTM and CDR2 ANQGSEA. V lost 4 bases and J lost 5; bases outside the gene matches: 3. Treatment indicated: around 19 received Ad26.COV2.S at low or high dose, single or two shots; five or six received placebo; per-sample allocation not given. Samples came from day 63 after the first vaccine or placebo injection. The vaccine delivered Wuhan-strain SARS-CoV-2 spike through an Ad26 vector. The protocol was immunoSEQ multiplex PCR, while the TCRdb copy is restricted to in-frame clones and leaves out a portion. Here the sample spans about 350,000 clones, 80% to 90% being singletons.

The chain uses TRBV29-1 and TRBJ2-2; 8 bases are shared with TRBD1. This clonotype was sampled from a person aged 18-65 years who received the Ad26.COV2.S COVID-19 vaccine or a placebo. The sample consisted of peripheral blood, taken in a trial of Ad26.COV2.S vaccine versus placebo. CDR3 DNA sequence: TGCAGCGTTGGACAGGGGAATACCGGGGAGCTGTTTTTT. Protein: CSVGQGNTGELFF.